This passage covers 18 T cell receptor beta chains from one sample sequenced in a study of shared clonotypes between healthy human individuals. Repertoires were generated with immunoSEQ multiplex PCR, while TCRdb's copy carries only in-frame clones and drops some. The sample carries approximately 980,000 clones, more than 75% recorded once. The sequenced sample consisted of memory CD4+ T cells sorted from blood. The subset denotes: CD45RA-negative fraction. Receptors were obtained from a young man in good health.

This clone appeared many times. The chain employs TRBV7-2 and TRBJ2-7, with TRBD2 identical over 10 bases. The V gene end was trimmed by 5 bases and the J gene end by 10 bases; junction bases not matched to a gene: 11. Germline CDR1 reads SGHTA; CDR2 reads FQGNSA. The CDR3 loop spans 14 amino acids. The CDR3 sequence: CASSLGTSVVPQYF. CDR3 nucleotides: TGTGCCAGCAGCCTTGGGACTAGCGTAGTCCCCCAGTACTTC.

V and J are TRBV5-6 and TRBJ1-6; a possible D gene is TRBD1 (6 bases). The germline V and J ends were trimmed by 3 bases and 9 bases, with 19 bases remaining between them. Germline assignment: CDR1 SGHDT and CDR2 YYEEEE. This CDR3 has 16 residues. In DNA, the CDR3 is TGTGCCAGCAGCTCGACCCCGGGACAAGTGGGTTCACCCCTCCACTTT. Translation gives CASSSTPGQVGSPLHF.

The rearrangement joins TRBV10-3 to TRBJ1-3, with D hard to call. The V and J ends lost 4 bases and 0 bases respectively, with 7 bases between them. Germline CDR1 ENHRY, CDR2 SYGVKD. CDR3 length: 14 residues. CDR3 amino acids: CAISAQYSGNTIYF. CDR3 coding DNA: TGTGCCATCAGTGCTCAGTACTCTGGAAACACCATATATTTT.

This sequence joins TRBV10-1 and TRBJ1-4, with 8 nucleotides matching TRBD1. CDR1 is WNHNN and CDR2 is SYGVQD in the germline V gene (reference sequence). After removal of 5 bases from V and 7 bases from J, the junction contained 6 bases not matched to a gene. The CDR3 extends over 14 amino acids. This chain's CDR3 is CASSPGQEAEKLFF. The DNA for the CDR3 is TGCGCCAGCAGTCCGGGACAGGAGGCTGAAAAACTGTTTTTT.

This clone was detected only a few times. The chain is built from TRBV7-9 and TRBJ1-1; the D gene is possibly TRBD1 (6 bases). This CDR3 has 14 amino acids. V gave up 5 bases and J gave up 7 bases, with 17 bases separating them. Germline assignment: CDR1 SEHNR and CDR2 FQNEAQ (reference sequence). The CDR3 loop reads CASSPMGGEGEAFF. CDR3 nucleotides: TGTGCCAGCAGCCCAATGGGGGGCGAAGGTGAAGCTTTCTTT.

This sequence joins TRBV7-6 and TRBJ2-7, with D possibly called TRBD1 or TRBD2 (5 bases each). The V gene lost 5 bases and the J gene lost 1 base, with 12 bases spanning the gap. Germline V gene data show CDR1 as SGHVS and CDR2 as FNYEAQ. The CDR3 spans 14 residues. The CDR3 DNA sequence: TGTGCCAGCAGCGTGGGACCGGGTTCCTACGAGCAGTACTTC. Translated, it gives CASSVGPGSYEQYF.

The chain has TRBV6-5 and TRBJ2-7, with D possibly being TRBD1 (5 bases). CDR1 MNHEY and CDR2 SVGAGI come from the germline V gene. The CDR3 loop spans 14 amino acids. V was cut by 6 bases and J by 3 bases, with 15 bases left in between. CDR3 bases: TGTGCCAGCAGGCGGCTGGGGCCCCACTACGAGCAGTACTTC. Amino acid sequence: CASRRLGPHYEQYF.

This clone was detected only a few times. The chain has TRBV19 and TRBJ2-5; 8 positions agree with TRBD1. Germline loops: CDR1 LNHDA, CDR2 SQIVND (reference sequence). With 5 bases clipped from V and 4 bases from J, the junction kept 6 bases outside the gene matches. This CDR3 has 14 residues. The DNA for the CDR3 is TGTGCCAGTAGTTCTACGACAGGGGCAGAGACCCAGTACTTC. Its translation is CASSSTTGAETQYF.

This clone was seen a few times. The CDR3, as DNA: TGTGCCAGCAGCTTGGGGCCCCTGGCAGGGGCCACCTACGAGCAGTACTTC. The encoded protein is CASSLGPLAGATYEQYF. The chain is built from TRBV5-4 and TRBJ2-7; D is perhaps TRBD1 (6 bases). The CDR3 covers 17 residues. CDR1 and CDR2 (germline): SGHNT, YYREEE (reference sequence). The ends were cut back, 0 bases at V and 2 bases at J, with 18 bases in the middle.

This clone was counted a few times. The chain has TRBV4-3 and TRBJ1-1; TRBD1 matches 7 bases. Trimming took 1 base from V and 0 from J; bases not matched to a gene: 5. Germline V lookup: CDR1 LGHNA, CDR2 YSLEER. The CDR3 loop spans 16 amino acids. CDR3 nucleotide sequence: TGCGCCAGCAGCCAAGCTTACGGGACAGTGAACACTGAAGCTTTCTTT. Residues: CASSQAYGTVNTEAFF.

Note on this clone: Other DNA sequences in the sample encode the same CDR3. The chain has TRBV7-2 and TRBJ2-7; 7 bases are a match to TRBD2. The ends lost 4 bases at V and 2 bases at J; junction bases unmatched: 2. The CDR3 loop spans 13 amino acids. The germline V gene has CDR1 SGHTA and CDR2 FQGNSA. The CDR3 DNA reads as TGTGCCAGCAGCTCGGGACTAACCTACGAGCAGTACTTC. Protein sequence: CASSSGLTYEQYF.

V and J are TRBV19 and TRBJ1-5, with D unclear. The V gene's germline CDR1 is LNHDA and CDR2 SQIVND (reference sequence). The CDR3 loop spans 14 amino acids. With 3 bases removed from V and 6 bases from J, the gap between germline ends came to 12 bases. The CDR3 loop reads CASSMTGKGQPQHF. The CDR3 region has the DNA TGTGCCAGTAGTATGACGGGCAAGGGTCAGCCCCAGCATTTT.

This clone was counted only a few times. This chain joins TRBV2 and TRBJ1-5; 9 bases align to TRBD1. V dropped 1 base and J dropped 6; count of bases not matched to a gene: 4. CDR3 length: 15 amino acids. The germline V gene has CDR1 SNHLY and CDR2 FYNNEI. The CDR3 DNA is TGTGCCAGCAGTGAAGGGACAGGGGTTGGTCAGCCCCAGCATTTT. Residues: CASSEGTGVGQPQHF.

In the case of this clone: This sample includes further DNA sequences coding for the same CDR3. The chain's CDR3 is CASSPLTGSTDTQYF. CDR3 DNA sequence: TGTGCCAGCTCACCCCTGACAGGTAGCACAGATACGCAGTATTTT. The chain has TRBV18 and TRBJ2-3; maybe TRBD1 (6 bases). The CDR3 is made up of 15 amino acids. Per germline, CDR1 KGHSH and CDR2 LQKENI. V was cut by 3 bases and J by 0 bases, with 10 bases left in between. The full variable domain, completed using reference TRBV18 and TRBJ2-3, is NAGVMQNPRHLVRRRGQEARLRCSPMKGHSHVYWYRQLPEEGLKFMVYLQKENIIDESGMPKERFSAEFPKEGPSILRIQQVVRGDSAAYFCASSPLTGSTDTQYFGPGTRLTVL.

This clone was seen once. The chain is built from TRBV5-6 and TRBJ2-5; D may be TRBD2 (5 bases). The CDR3 runs to 16 residues. The V end lost 3 bases, the J end lost 3 bases, and 18 bases lay between the germline ends. Germline values: CDR1 SGHDT, CDR2 YYEEEE. The CDR3 here is CASSWKRITEKETQYF. DNA for the CDR3: TGTGCCAGCAGCTGGAAGCGGATTACAGAGAAAGAGACCCAGTACTTC.

This clone was detected once. The gene calls are TRBV5-1 and TRBJ2-1; 8 nucleotides agree with TRBD2. Trimming at V came to 3 bases and at J to 8 bases, leaving 7 bases not matched to a gene. The CDR3 spans 14 residues. Germline values: CDR1 SGHRS, CDR2 YFSETQ. The chain's CDR3 is CASSYGTSFHEQFF. CDR3 nucleotides: TGCGCCAGCAGCTACGGGACTAGTTTTCATGAGCAGTTCTTC.

The V call is TRBV11-2, the J call TRBJ1-5; a possible D gene is TRBD1 (5 bases). This CDR3 has 15 amino acids. The V and J ends lost 3 bases and 4 bases respectively, with 13 bases between them. Per germline, CDR1 SGHAT and CDR2 FQNNGV. CDR3 sequence reads: CASSLSLGGNQPQHF. For the CDR3, the DNA is TGTGCCAGCAGCTTGTCATTGGGGGGGAATCAGCCCCAGCATTTT. Variable domain in full (rest from reference TRBV11-2 and TRBJ1-5): EAGVAQSPRYKIIEKRQSVAFWCNPISGHATLYWYQQILGQGPKLLIQFQNNGVVDDSQLPKDRFSAERLKGVDSTLKIQPAKLEDSAVYLCASSLSLGGNQPQHFGDGTRLSIL.

To note about this clone: One junction end disagrees with the germline gene, perhaps due to a read error. This chain uses TRBV7-7 with TRBJ2-7; D is ambiguous. CDR1 is SSHAT, CDR2 FNYEAQ, per germline (reference sequence). The CDR3 extends over 13 amino acids. CDR3 nucleotide sequence: TGTGCTAGCAGCTTAGAACAGCGAGGCGAGCAGTACTTC. Protein sequence: CASSLEQRGEQYF.